This T cell receptor beta chain was recorded in a study of blood T cell repertoires in COVID-19. In the study overall: COVID-19 samples collected from the United States, Italy and Spain covered acute and convalescent phases. PBMCs, B-cell-depleted T cells, or T cells were the source of the cDNA or gDNA that made up the material.

Original methodology: How many nucleated cells were present was estimated from reference gene primer amplification. Using immunoSEQ multiplex PCR, the repertoire was profiled, and TCRdb retains in-frame clones only, with some absent. Clonal size and the V and J genes are those of that table, whereas D and trimming came from the DNA. This table has some 120,000 clones, around 89% appearing once. CDR1 is MNHNS and CDR2 is SASEGT in the germline V gene. The CDR3 has 14 amino acids. Trimming took off 2 bases at V and 7 bases at J, with 12 bases between the two ends. The clonotype comes from a human donor in a cohort sampled during active COVID-19. Sequenced: peripheral blood. J is TRBJ2-1 and V is TRBV6-1; a weak D match, TRBD2 (5 bases). As DNA, the CDR3 is TGTGCCAGCAGTGAATTACGGGGTCTGAATGAGCAGTTCTTC. Its protein is CASSELRGLNEQFF.